The 20 T cell receptor beta chains presented below share a single source sample, sequenced in a study of blood T cell repertoires in COVID-19. TCRdb keeps only in-frame clones here, not all; method: immunoSEQ multiplex PCR. The sample has some 67,000 clones, more than 75% seen once. The sequenced sample consisted of peripheral blood. These receptors were obtained from a woman between 55 and 75 years old with acute or convalescent COVID-19.

The chain couples TRBV29-1 to TRBJ2-3; no reliable D call. Germline V CDR1 and CDR2: SQVTM, ANQGSEA. The CDR3 has 13 amino acids. V was shortened by 5 bases and J by 2 bases, with 11 bases between the two germline ends. The CDR3 reads CSVKRLHTDTQYF. The CDR3 DNA sequence: TGCAGCGTTAAAAGACTTCACACAGATACGCAGTATTTT.

The chain employs TRBV12-3 or TRBV12-4 and TRBJ1-1; D is ambiguous. CDR3 length equals 13 residues. V dropped 3 bases and J dropped 4 bases, with 9 bases sitting between them. The DNA for the CDR3 is TGTGCCAGCAGTTTCGGCGGGAGCACTGAAGCTTTCTTT. This gives the protein CASSFGGSTEAFF.

The chain joins TRBV12-3 or TRBV12-4 to TRBJ1-1, with 7 bases fitting TRBD1. V shed 6 bases, J shed 6 bases, and the junction held 7 bases outside the gene matches. This CDR3 is 13 amino acids long. The CDR3 region has the DNA TGTGCCAGCAGGGAGAGACAGGGAGCTGAAGCTTTCTTT. This translates into CASRERQGAEAFF.

The chain has TRBV28 and TRBJ2-2; tentative D call: TRBD2 (5 bases). The V end was cut by 10 bases, the J end by 0 bases, with 12 bases between. CDR3 length: 14 amino acids. CDR1 is MDHEN and CDR2 is SYDVKM in the germline V gene. This CDR3 reads CATGVVANTGELFF. In nucleotides, the CDR3 is TGTGCCACCGGGGTTGTGGCGAACACCGGGGAGCTGTTTTTT.

The gene calls are TRBV13 and TRBJ2-4; 11 bases match TRBD2. The CDR3 extends over 19 amino acids. From germline, CDR1 is PRHDT and CDR2 FYEKMQ (reference sequence). Germline trimming cut 7 bases from V and 0 bases from J; bases unmatched to any gene: 14. The CDR3 loop reads CASTPLSSGRGLAKNIQYF. CDR3 nucleotides: TGTGCCAGCACCCCCTTAAGTAGCGGGAGGGGCCTAGCCAAAAACATTCAGTACTTC.

V is TRBV25-1 and J is TRBJ2-2, with 11 bases aligning to TRBD1. Per germline, CDR1 MGHDK and CDR2 SYGVNS. Unmatched junction bases numbered 1, after V lost 4 bases and J lost 0 bases. There are 16 residues in the CDR3. The DNA for the CDR3 is TGTGCCAGCAGTGGGGACAGGGGGTCGAACACCGGGGAGCTGTTTTTT. Translation: CASSGDRGSNTGELFF.

The chain carries TRBV6-2 or TRBV6-3 and TRBJ1-6, with 11 bases that match TRBD1. The trim removed 2 bases at V and 6 bases at J, leaving 6 bases unmatched. The CDR3 sequence is 17 residues long. Germline-derived CDR1 and CDR2 are MNHEY and SVGEGT. The CDR3: CASSYRGQGASNSPLHF. DNA for the CDR3: TGTGCCAGCAGTTACCGAGGACAGGGGGCCTCTAATTCACCCCTCCACTTT.

This clone was seen once. This chain joins TRBV6-5 and TRBJ1-3, with 8 bases that match TRBD1. The CDR3 contains 15 residues. J gave up 1 base and V 6 bases, and 5 bases lay outside the gene matches. Germline values: CDR1 MNHEY, CDR2 SVGAGI. The CDR3 coding sequence is TGTGCCAGCAGCCGCGGACAGGGTTCTGGAAACACCATATATTTT. It is translated as CASSRGQGSGNTIYF.

The DNA for the CDR3 is TGTGCCAGCAGCCATAAACAGGGAAGGGCGGGCACTGAAGCTTTCTTT. It specifies CASSHKQGRAGTEAFF. V and J are TRBV5-4 and TRBJ1-1; the D gene is possibly TRBD1 (6 bases). V lost 4 bases, J lost 4 bases, and 20 bases lay in between. The CDR3 is 16 amino acids. Germline V CDR1 and CDR2: SGHNT, YYREEE (reference sequence).

The V and J genes are TRBV7-2 and TRBJ2-5; TRBD1 matches at 10 bases. V dropped 1 base and J dropped 7; count of bases not matched to a gene: 3. Germline loops: CDR1 SGHTA, CDR2 FQGNSA. This CDR3 region has 14 residues. The CDR3 DNA follows: TGTGCCAGCAGCTTAGAGGACAGGGGGGGGACCCAGTACTTC. Translating it yields CASSLEDRGGTQYF.

The chain recombines TRBV3-1 (or the pseudogene TRBV3-2) with TRBJ1-3, with 7 positions matching TRBD1. The ends lost 5 bases at V and 0 bases at J; junction bases unmatched: 13. Germline V gene data show CDR1 as LGHDT and CDR2 as YNNKEL (reference sequence). This CDR3 has 18 residues. This CDR3 is CASSSHLHGTASGNTIYF. The DNA of the CDR3 is TGTGCCAGCAGCTCCCATCTTCACGGGACAGCCTCTGGAAACACCATATATTTT.

The rearrangement uses TRBV19 and TRBJ1-6, with D tentatively TRBD1 (5 bases). The CDR3 extends over 14 amino acids. The V gene's germline CDR1 is LNHDA and CDR2 SQIVND (reference sequence). V was shortened by 7 bases and J by 5 bases, with 12 bases between the two germline ends. The CDR3 region has the DNA TGTGCCAGTATCTCGGGGGGAGATAATTCACCCCTCCACTTT. Translating it yields CASISGGDNSPLHF.

The V gene is TRBV5-1, the J gene TRBJ1-1; the D is unclear. Germline CDR1 SGHRS, CDR2 YFSETQ. Deletions cut 5 bases from V and 1 base from J, with 12 bases between. The length of the CDR3 is 14 residues. The CDR3 DNA reads TGCGCCAGCAGTTACCGAGGAGAGAACACTGAAGCTTTCTTT. Its translation is CASSYRGENTEAFF.

Here the CDR3 DNA reads TGTGCCAGCTCACCGACTAGCGGGAGTTGGAATGAGCAGTTCTTC. This translates into CASSPTSGSWNEQFF. The V and J genes are TRBV18 and TRBJ2-1, with 12 bases aligning to TRBD2. J was trimmed by 7 bases and V by 3 bases; bases with no gene match: 4. The germline gives CDR1 KGHSH, CDR2 LQKENI. This CDR3 has 15 residues.

The CDR3 coding sequence is TGTGCCAGCGGCGGGGAGGACGGGTTCGATGGCTACACCTTC. This codes for CASGGEDGFDGYTF. This sequence joins TRBV6-6 and TRBJ1-2; D ambiguous. The germline V gene encodes CDR1 MNHNY and CDR2 SVGAGI (reference sequence). Trimming removed 8 bases at V and 6 bases at J, with 19 bases between. The CDR3 is 14 residues long.

The chain carries TRBV27 and TRBJ1-6; D gene ambiguous. This CDR3 region has 15 residues. The germline V and J ends were trimmed by 3 bases and 4 bases, with 10 bases remaining between them. The V gene's germline CDR1 is MNHEY and CDR2 SMNVEV (reference sequence). CDR3 nucleotide sequence: TGTGCCAGCAGTTTCCTCGGGAATTATAATTCACCCCTCCACTTT. This sequence encodes CASSFLGNYNSPLHF.

The gene calls are TRBV20-1 and TRBJ2-3, with 7 bases identical to TRBD2. CDR3 length equals 13 residues. V was pared by 3 bases and J by 10 bases, with 10 bases of the junction left unmatched. Germline lookup yields CDR1 DFQATT and CDR2 SNEGSKA (reference sequence). In nucleotides, the CDR3 is TGCAGTGCTAGTATGGGGGTCGCGGGGGCGCAGTATTTT. It specifies CSASMGVAGAQYF.

The V gene is TRBV6-1, the J gene TRBJ1-2, with TRBD1 matching over 8 bases. This CDR3 is built from 16 residues. The germline V gene encodes CDR1 MNHNS and CDR2 SASEGT. The ends lost 4 bases at V and 0 bases at J; junction bases unmatched: 7. CDR3 amino acids: CASSGGQGWANYGYTF. CDR3 coding DNA: TGTGCCAGCAGTGGCGGACAGGGTTGGGCTAACTATGGCTACACCTTC.

The CDR3 DNA is TGTGCCAGCAGCCGTACGACGGGGAACTATGGCTACACCTTC. Its translation: CASSRTTGNYGYTF. V and J are TRBV11-2 and TRBJ1-2; D ambiguous. The CDR3 contains 14 residues. Trimming shortened V by 5 bases and J by 2 bases, and 12 bases separated the two germline ends. The germline CDR1 and CDR2 sequences are SGHAT and FQNNGV.

CDR3 protein: CASRPEGNTIYF. The CDR3 region has the DNA TGTGCCAGCAGACCTGAGGGAAACACCATATATTTT. The rearrangement links TRBV12-3 or TRBV12-4 to TRBJ1-3; no definite D call. CDR3 length equals 12 residues. The germline V and J ends were trimmed by 6 bases and 4 bases, with 7 bases remaining between them.